This T cell receptor beta chain was profiled in a study of CD8+ T cells in alopecia areata. Study findings and constraints: Sequencing of scalp tissue also captures the resident alphabeta T cells of normal skin. Lesional scalp, especially alopecia totalis/universalis, showed higher clonality than normal scalp.

On this clone: Its antigen is currently unknown.

Germline V gene sequence: CDR1 SGHRS, CDR2 YFSETQ. The CDR3 runs 13 residues. Germline trimming cut 4 bases from V and 7 bases from J; bases unmatched to any gene: 8. Across about five patients, CD4+ cells underwent sorting into CD25+CD127- cells. Sorting from PBMCs produced CD4+ and CD8+ T cells. RNA extraction and reverse transcription yielded cDNA as sequencing template. The data were produced by immunoSEQ multiplex PCR, yet TCRdb's version contains in-frame clones alone and is incomplete. The sample contains 37,000 or so clones, around half of which appear only once. V gene TRBV5-1 combines with J gene TRBJ2-7, with 7 bases fitting TRBD2. Sample: CD4+ Tregs sorted from blood. The sequence was collected from a human donor with alopecia areata. In DNA form, the CDR3 reads TGCGCCAGCAGCATAGGACTAGTGTGGGAGCAGTACTTC. Protein: CASSIGLVWEQYF.